Below, 30 T cell receptor beta chains from the same sample are listed, as sequenced in a study of T cell responses to AZD1222 COVID-19 vaccine. The protocol was immunoSEQ multiplex PCR, while the TCRdb copy is restricted to in-frame clones and leaves out a portion. This sample has about 140,000 clones, with 90% to 95% found just once. The sequencing here drew on peripheral blood, taken on day 0 of AZD1222 vaccination. The receptor source for this set is an adult in good health.

The chain links TRBV7-9 to TRBJ1-2, with unresolved D. This CDR3 comprises 14 residues. Looked up from germline, CDR1 is SEHNR and CDR2 is FQNEAQ (reference sequence). Trimming took off 6 bases at V and 8 bases at J, with 19 bases between the two ends. The CDR3 here is CASRLQGQEEGYTF. CDR3 sequence (DNA): TGTGCCAGCAGGCTGCAAGGCCAGGAGGAAGGCTACACCTTC.

This clone has only a few counts. V gene TRBV28 combines with J gene TRBJ1-1; the match to TRBD1 covers 9 bases. The CDR3 runs to 17 residues. The V gene end was trimmed by 3 bases and the J gene end by 1 base; junction bases not matched to a gene: 9. Per germline, CDR1 MDHEN and CDR2 SYDVKM. The CDR3 reads CASSFADGTGRNTEAFF. DNA for the CDR3: TGTGCCAGCAGTTTCGCCGACGGGACAGGGAGGAACACTGAAGCTTTCTTT.

The V call is TRBV7-9, the J call TRBJ2-3; TRBD2 is a possible D gene (5 bases). The V end lost 6 bases, the J end lost 2 bases, and 12 bases lay between the germline ends. Germline lookup yields CDR1 SEHNR and CDR2 FQNEAQ (reference sequence). The CDR3 sequence is 14 residues long. For the CDR3, the DNA is TGTGCCAGCAGAAGCGGCTATCACACAGATACGCAGTATTTT. Its protein product is CASRSGYHTDTQYF.

The chain uses TRBV7-2 and TRBJ2-7; TRBD2 aligns across 7 bases. With 3 bases clipped from V and 4 bases from J, the junction kept 6 bases outside the gene matches. The germline V gene encodes CDR1 SGHTA and CDR2 FQGNSA. The CDR3 consists of 14 residues. This CDR3 reads CASSFRRERYEQYF. Written as DNA, the CDR3 is TGTGCCAGCAGCTTCCGGCGGGAGCGATACGAGCAGTACTTC.

The CDR3: CASAPGQGLGNQPQHF. Here the CDR3 DNA reads TGTGCCAGTGCCCCCGGACAGGGGTTGGGCAATCAGCCCCAGCATTTT. The chain recombines TRBV19 with TRBJ1-5; 9 bases are shared with TRBD1. This CDR3 is built from 16 residues. After removal of 8 bases from V and 2 bases from J, the junction contained 10 bases not matched to a gene. Per germline, CDR1 LNHDA and CDR2 SQIVND (reference sequence).

This sequence joins TRBV5-1 and TRBJ2-5; TRBD2 aligns across 8 bases. With V trimmed by 2 bases and J by 4 bases, 4 bases remained unmatched. Germline CDR1 and CDR2: SGHRS and YFSETQ. There are 14 residues in the CDR3. DNA of the CDR3: TGCGCCAGCAGCTTCCGGGGGGGAGTAGAGACCCAGTACTTC. Protein sequence: CASSFRGGVETQYF.

The V gene is TRBV6-5, the J gene TRBJ2-7; D is perhaps TRBD1 (7 bases). The CDR3 spans 15 residues. Germline CDR1 is MNHEY and CDR2 is SVGAGI. V lost 0 bases, J lost 7 bases, and 16 bases lay in between. CDR3: CASSYSVRTGGEQYF. CDR3 DNA sequence: TGTGCCAGCAGTTACTCGGTGAGGACAGGAGGGGAGCAGTACTTC.

This sequence joins TRBV2 and TRBJ1-5; D call uncertain. V was pared by 4 bases and J by 1 base, with 8 bases between. CDR3 length equals 14 residues. Per the germline V gene, CDR1 is SNHLY and CDR2 is FYNNEI. The CDR3 loop reads CASSGQSSNQPQHF. The CDR3 DNA sequence: TGTGCCAGCAGTGGGCAGTCGAGCAATCAGCCCCAGCATTTT.

This chain joins TRBV18 and TRBJ1-1, with D perhaps matching TRBD1 (5 bases). V dropped 4 bases and J dropped 7 bases, with 13 bases sitting between them. Germline V gene sequence: CDR1 KGHSH, CDR2 LQKENI. The CDR3 has 13 residues. CDR3 residues: CASSRWGSDEAFF. The CDR3 nucleotides read TGTGCCAGCTCACGCTGGGGCAGTGATGAAGCTTTCTTT.

CDR3 region: CAWSVGDSSNQPQHF. DNA for the CDR3: TGTGCCTGGAGTGTGGGAGATTCTAGCAATCAGCCCCAGCATTTT. The rearrangement joins TRBV30 to TRBJ1-5, with no clear D. Germline V gene data show CDR1 as GTSNPN and CDR2 as SVGIG (reference sequence). V dropped 0 bases and J dropped 0 bases, with 9 bases sitting between them. There are 15 residues in the CDR3. The full variable domain, its missing parts supplied by reference TRBV30 and TRBJ1-5, is SQTIHQWPATLVQPVGSPLSLECTVEGTSNPNLYWYRQAAGRGLQLLFYSVGIGQISSEVPQNLSASRPQDRQFILSSKKLLLSDSGFYLCAWSVGDSSNQPQHFGDGTRLSIL.

The chain has TRBV10-3 and TRBJ1-2; D not certain. The CDR3 totals 11 residues. Germline V gene data show CDR1 as ENHRY and CDR2 as SYGVKD. V lost 2 bases and J 7 bases, leaving 5 bases between the germline ends. The DNA for the CDR3 is TGTGCCATCAGTGAGACAATTGGCTACACCTTC. Translated: CAISETIGYTF.

A few counts support this clone. The chain carries TRBV10-3 and TRBJ1-2; D remains ambiguous. This CDR3 comprises 12 residues. Germline assignment: CDR1 ENHRY and CDR2 SYGVKD. V lost 0 bases, J lost 8 bases, and 7 bases lay in between. CDR3 sequence (DNA): TGTGCCATCAGTGAGTCCGGTCGCGGCTACACCTTC. It specifies CAISESGRGYTF.

J is TRBJ2-7 and V is TRBV7-8; D gene uncertain. CDR1 and CDR2 (germline): SGHVS, FQNEAQ. V lost 1 base and J 4 bases, leaving 11 bases between the germline ends. This CDR3 is built from 14 residues. CDR3 coding DNA: TGTGCCAGCAGCTTAGGTCTTTGGGAATACGAGCAGTACTTC. This codes for CASSLGLWEYEQYF. The full variable domain, in which reference TRBV7-8 and TRBJ2-7 provide the parts outside the CDR3, is GAGVSQSPRYKVAKRGQDVALRCDPISGHVSLFWYQQALGQGPEFLTYFQNEAQLDKSGLPSDRFFAERPEGSVSTLKIQRTQQEDSAVYLCASSLGLWEYEQYFGPGTRLTVT.

The chain is built from TRBV7-2 and TRBJ1-5; TRBD1 aligns across 7 bases. The junction had 14 bases not matched to a gene; V was cut back by 5 bases and J by 10 bases. This CDR3 is 15 amino acids long. In germline, CDR1 is SGHTA, CDR2 FQGNSA. CDR3 bases: TGTGCCAGCAGCGATCGAAACAGGGGCCCCCATCCCCAGCATTTT. It translates to CASSDRNRGPHPQHF.

The V gene is TRBV18, the J gene TRBJ1-1; 8 nucleotides agree with TRBD1. This CDR3 has 17 amino acids. CDR1 and CDR2 from the germline V gene are KGHSH and LQKENI. J gave up 0 bases and V 3 bases, and 9 bases lay outside the gene matches. CDR3 in amino acids: CASSPRDRGPMNTEAFF. The DNA for the CDR3 is TGTGCCAGCTCACCGCGCGACAGGGGCCCTATGAACACTGAAGCTTTCTTT.

The chain's CDR3 is CASRRGGSGELFF. The CDR3 DNA is TGCGCCAGCCGACGAGGAGGGTCCGGGGAGCTGTTTTTT. This chain uses TRBV10-2 with TRBJ2-2; a weak D match, TRBD2 (6 bases). V was pared by 8 bases and J by 6 bases, with 13 bases between. This CDR3 has 13 amino acids. Germline values: CDR1 WSHSY, CDR2 SAAADI.

The chain joins TRBV6-2 or TRBV6-3 to TRBJ2-5, with D tentatively TRBD1 or TRBD2 (5 bases each). V lost 4 bases, J lost 5 bases, and 17 bases lay in between. The CDR3 covers 15 residues. Germline-derived CDR1 and CDR2 are MNHEY and SVGEGT. This CDR3 is CASSSPGGVGETQYF. Written as DNA, the CDR3 is TGTGCCAGCAGTTCCCCTGGGGGAGTCGGGGAGACCCAGTACTTC.

The chain couples TRBV19 to TRBJ1-2; D perhaps matches TRBD1 (5 bases). Per the germline V gene, CDR1 is LNHDA and CDR2 is SQIVND (reference sequence). The CDR3 is 15 amino acids. With 7 bases removed from V and 5 bases from J, the gap between germline ends came to 20 bases. Here the CDR3 reads CASTKPGAGLYGYTF. CDR3 bases: TGTGCCAGTACTAAACCCGGGGCAGGGCTGTATGGCTACACCTTC.

V is TRBV6-5 and J is TRBJ2-1; D assignment may be TRBD1 or TRBD2 (5 bases each). The CDR3 sequence is 14 residues long. Germline V gene lookup returns CDR1 MNHEY and CDR2 SVGAGI. Trimming stripped 5 bases from V and 12 bases from J, with 20 bases between. This CDR3 is CASSRDGANPAQFF. CDR3 nucleotides: TGTGCCAGCAGTCGGGACGGAGCAAATCCCGCGCAGTTCTTC.

This clone was seen just once. CDR3 in DNA: TGTGCCAGCACCCCCGGGACAGTTGGAAACACCATATATTTT. Residues: CASTPGTVGNTIYF. The chain carries TRBV2 and TRBJ1-3; TRBD1 matches 7 bases. Germline values: CDR1 SNHLY, CDR2 FYNNEI. The junction had 6 bases not matched to a gene; V was cut back by 7 bases and J by 3 bases. This CDR3 has 14 residues.

The CDR3 DNA sequence: TGTGCCAGCAGCAGGGGGAGGGACACTGAAGCTTTCTTT. Translated, it gives CASSRGRDTEAFF. The chain uses TRBV6-5 and TRBJ1-1; 7 positions agree with TRBD1. This CDR3 has 13 residues. CDR1 and CDR2 from the germline V gene are MNHEY and SVGAGI. Losses at the gene ends were 6 bases for V and 3 bases for J; bases not matched to a gene: 4.

The chain has TRBV25-1 and TRBJ2-1, with D possibly being TRBD1 (5 bases). The CDR3 sequence is 13 residues long. Germline V gene lookup returns CDR1 MGHDK and CDR2 SYGVNS. The ends were cut back, 4 bases at V and 3 bases at J, with 7 bases in the middle. The CDR3 nucleotides are TGTGCCAGCAGTGCAACAGGCTACAATGAGCAGTTCTTC. Protein product: CASSATGYNEQFF.

V and J are TRBV4-1 and TRBJ1-1; 7 bases map to TRBD1. This CDR3 is built from 14 residues. The ends lost 6 bases at V and 1 base at J; junction bases unmatched: 5. Germline V gene lookup returns CDR1 MGHRA and CDR2 YSYEKL. The CDR3 DNA sequence: TGCGCCAGCAGGACCGGGACAGCGAACACTGAAGCTTTCTTT. Translated, it gives CASRTGTANTEAFF.

Only one count was recorded for this clone. V usage is TRBV7-3 and J usage is TRBJ1-6; 7 bases match TRBD1. Germline lookup yields CDR1 SGHTA and CDR2 FQGTGA. This CDR3 has 17 residues. DNA for the CDR3: TGTCCCATCCCCAACCCACGAGGGGGGGACAGTAATTCACCCCTCCACTTT. Its translation: CPIPNPRGGDSNSPLHF.

The chain links TRBV9 to TRBJ2-7; 11 bases map to TRBD2. Germline V gene sequence: CDR1 SGDLS, CDR2 YYNGEE. The ends lost 0 bases at V and 4 bases at J; junction bases unmatched: 6. CDR3 length: 16 residues. The chain's CDR3 is CASSVDPSGRLYEQYF. The CDR3 bases are TGTGCCAGCAGCGTAGATCCTAGCGGGAGGTTATACGAGCAGTACTTC.

J is TRBJ2-1 and V is TRBV30; 9 bases agree with TRBD1. V shed 4 bases and J 2 bases; nucleotides not matched to a gene: 6. Germline-derived CDR1 and CDR2 are GTSNPN and SVGIG (reference sequence). The length of the CDR3 is 15 residues. The CDR3 sequence is CAWNLGQGAYNEQFF. For the CDR3, the DNA is TGTGCCTGGAACTTGGGACAGGGTGCCTACAATGAGCAGTTCTTC.

The gene calls are TRBV4-2 and TRBJ2-3; 13 nucleotides line up with TRBD2. V lost 0 bases and J lost 5; bases outside the gene matches: 5. CDR1 is LGHNA, CDR2 YNFKEQ, per germline. The CDR3 length is 17 residues. In nucleotides, the CDR3 is TGTGCCAGCAGCCAAGATGGACTAGCGGGAGAGGGAGATACGCAGTATTTT. This translates into CASSQDGLAGEGDTQYF.

In DNA, the CDR3 is TGTGCCAGCAGCCCGACGGTGGGGAGGGCCGGTGAGACCCAGTACTTC. As protein: CASSPTVGRAGETQYF. The chain links TRBV11-2 to TRBJ2-5; 7 nucleotides match TRBD2. Germline V gene data show CDR1 as SGHAT and CDR2 as FQNNGV. This CDR3 is built from 16 residues. The ends lost 5 bases at V and 5 bases at J; junction bases unmatched: 14.

The chain joins TRBV6-5 to TRBJ2-3; unclear D gene. CDR3 length: 16 amino acids. CDR1 is MNHEY and CDR2 is SVGAGI in the germline V gene. The V and J ends lost 1 base and 2 bases respectively, with 13 bases between them. The CDR3, as DNA: TGTGCCAGCAGTTACTATGGGAACAGCGACACAGATACGCAGTATTTT. The encoded protein is CASSYYGNSDTDTQYF.

The V and J genes are TRBV18 and TRBJ2-3; 12 nucleotides line up with TRBD2. Losses at the gene ends were 1 base for V and 4 bases for J; bases not matched to a gene: 3. The germline V gene has CDR1 KGHSH and CDR2 LQKENI. CDR3 size: 16 residues. Written as DNA, the CDR3 is TGTGCCAGCTCACCACTTCCTAGCGGGGGGGCAGATACGCAGTATTTT. This translates into CASSPLPSGGADTQYF.